The 10 T cell receptor beta chains below were found in one sample sequenced in a study of human T cells and chemical hapten exposure. One entry per CDR3 protein results from TCRdb running MiXCR on the RACE reads. The sample records about 82,000 distinct CDR3 sequences, 13% being singletons. The sample's time point: patch test 3, about 24 weeks after DPC sensitization. The treatment is: therapeutic diphenylcyclopropenone sensitization with weekly scalp DPC. Sequencing was performed on whole blood, taken in connection with sensitization to the hapten diphenylcyclopropenone (DPC). The receptor set was obtained from a woman in her 50s with alopecia areata. Some clones in this sample may be carry-over from other donors' samples.

The CDR3 protein is CASSLAASSEQYF. As DNA, the CDR3 is TGTGCCAGCAGCTTGGCCGCCTCGAGCGAGCAGTACTTC. The chain couples TRBV5-4 to TRBJ2-7; D gene uncertain. Germline CDR1 is SGHNT and CDR2 is YYREEE (reference sequence). V lost 0 bases and J lost 6, with 10 bases in between. CDR3 length: 13 residues.

V usage is TRBV5-5 and J usage is TRBJ1-1; possibly TRBD1 for D (5 bases). CDR3 length: 13 amino acids. From germline, CDR1 is SGHKS and CDR2 YYEKEE (reference sequence). V was cut by 5 bases and J by 0 bases, with 8 bases left in between. The CDR3 loop is CASRRDLNTEAFF. CDR3 nucleotide sequence: TGTGCCAGCAGGAGGGACTTGAACACTGAAGCTTTCTTT. Looking up the rest from reference TRBV5-5 and TRBJ1-1 gives the full variable domain: DAGVTQSPTHLIKTRGQQVTLRCSPISGHKSVSWYQQVLGQGPQFIFQYYEKEERGRGNFPDRFSARQFPNYSSELNVNALLLGDSALYLCASRRDLNTEAFFGQGTRLTVV.

This clonotype was counted many times. This chain links TRBV12-3 or TRBV12-4 with TRBJ2-3; the D gene could be TRBD1 or TRBD2 (5 bases each). The CDR3 loop spans 14 amino acids. The V end lost 10 bases, the J end lost 2 bases, and 16 bases lay between the germline ends. CDR3 region: CAISFRGNTDTQYF. As DNA, the CDR3 is TGTGCCATCTCCTTCCGGGGCAACACAGATACGCAGTATTTT.

The sample holds a few counts of this clonotype. CDR3 DNA: TGCAGCGTTGCGGAGGGGGCAACTAATGAAAAACTGTTTTTT. As protein: CSVAEGATNEKLFF. V usage is TRBV29-1 and J usage is TRBJ1-4; TRBD1 might be the D (6 bases). Between the trimmed V and J ends, which lost 4 bases and 0 bases, there was a span of 9 bases. Looked up from germline, CDR1 is SQVTM and CDR2 is ANQGSEA. The CDR3 contains 14 residues.

This clonotype was seen repeatedly, ten times or more. CDR3 nucleotides: TGCAGCGCTGACACGGACCGCACAAAAGAGACCCAGTACTTC. This sequence encodes CSADTDRTKETQYF. The chain is built from TRBV29-1 and TRBJ2-5; no clear D gene. The CDR3 is made up of 14 amino acids. Between the trimmed V and J ends, which lost 7 bases and 3 bases, there was a span of 18 bases. From germline, CDR1 is SQVTM and CDR2 ANQGSEA.

This clonotype was seen repeatedly, ten times or more. The chain uses TRBV7-7 and TRBJ2-2; D unresolved. The CDR3 loop spans 13 amino acids. V dropped 3 bases and J dropped 6 bases, with 8 bases sitting between them. The germline gives CDR1 SSHAT, CDR2 FNYEAQ (reference sequence). The DNA of the CDR3 is TGTGCCAGCAGCTTGATAGCCGCCGGGGAGCTGTTTTTT. Its protein product is CASSLIAAGELFF. The full variable domain, its missing parts supplied by reference TRBV7-7 and TRBJ2-2, is GAGVSQSPRYKVTKRGQDVTLRCDPISSHATLYWYQQALGQGPEFLTYFNYEAQPDKSGLPSDRFSAERPEGSISTLTIQRTEQRDSAMYRCASSLIAAGELFFGEGSRLTVL.

This clonotype was observed a handful of times. The rearrangement uses TRBV5-4 and TRBJ1-2; TRBD1 matches at 10 bases. The CDR3 has 13 amino acids. CDR1 SGHNT and CDR2 YYREEE come from the germline V gene (reference sequence). J was trimmed by 8 bases and V by 5 bases; bases with no gene match: 6. The CDR3 spells CASRPGTGDGYTF. The CDR3, as DNA: TGTGCCAGCAGGCCCGGGACAGGGGACGGCTACACCTTC.

This clonotype came up many times. V is TRBV27 and J is TRBJ2-3; no firm D call. V was trimmed by 4 bases and J by 1 base, leaving 6 bases between them. Germline V CDR1 and CDR2: MNHEY, SMNVEV (reference sequence). The CDR3 runs 13 residues. The CDR3 loop reads CASSSWGTDTQYF. The CDR3 DNA sequence: TGTGCCAGCAGTTCTTGGGGCACAGATACGCAGTATTTT.

CDR3 sequence: CASSELNTEAFF. The CDR3 nucleotides are TGTGCCAGCAGTGAATTAAACACTGAAGCTTTCTTT. The chain is built from TRBV6-1 and TRBJ1-1; D not resolved. CDR1 is MNHNS, CDR2 SASEGT, per germline. The CDR3 extends over 12 amino acids. Trimming left V 2 bases short and J 2 bases short, with 3 bases between.

The CDR3: CSVPLGASNEKLFF. In DNA, the CDR3 is TGCAGCGTTCCATTAGGGGCATCTAATGAAAAACTGTTTTTT. The rearrangement uses TRBV29-1 and TRBJ1-4; tentatively, D is TRBD1 (5 bases). This CDR3 is built from 14 residues. Germline V gene sequence: CDR1 SQVTM, CDR2 ANQGSEA. V was clipped by 5 bases and J by 3 bases, with 13 bases between them.